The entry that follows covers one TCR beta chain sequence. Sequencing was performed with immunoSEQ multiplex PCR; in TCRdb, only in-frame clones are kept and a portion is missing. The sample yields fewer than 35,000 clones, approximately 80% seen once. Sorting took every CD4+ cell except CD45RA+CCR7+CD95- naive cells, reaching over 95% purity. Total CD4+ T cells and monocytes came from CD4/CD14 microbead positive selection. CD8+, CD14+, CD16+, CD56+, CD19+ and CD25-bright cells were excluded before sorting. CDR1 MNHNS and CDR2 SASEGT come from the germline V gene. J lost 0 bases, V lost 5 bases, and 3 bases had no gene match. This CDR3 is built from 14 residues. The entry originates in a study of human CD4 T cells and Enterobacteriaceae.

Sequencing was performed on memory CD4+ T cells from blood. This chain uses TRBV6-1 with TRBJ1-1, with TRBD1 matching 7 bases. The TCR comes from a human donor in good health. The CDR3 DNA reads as TGTGCCAGCAGTAGACAGGGAATGAACACTGAAGCTTTCTTT. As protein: CASSRQGMNTEAFF.